This T cell receptor (beta chain) was identified during a study of identical twins. The germline V gene has CDR1 MNHNS and CDR2 SASEGT. Trimming left V 7 bases short and J 9 bases short, with 16 bases between. This CDR3 has 13 amino acids. TCRdb passed the 5' RACE reads through MiXCR, listing each CDR3 protein once. The table shows 200,000 to 250,000 distinct CDR3 sequences, with roughly 13% occurring only once. Note on this clonotype: What it recognizes is unknown.

Overall study findings and caveats: Without tracking the same donors, conclusions rested on cross-sectional statistical analysis.

A further study also used this sample, focusing on yellow fever vaccine responses in identical twins.

Sequencing was performed on memory (CD45RO+) T cells sorted from blood. This clonotype originated in a woman between 18 and 30 years old in good health. The chain recombines TRBV6-1 with TRBJ2-1, with D perhaps matching TRBD2 (7 bases). The CDR3 here is CASKGGGLGEQFF. The CDR3 region has the DNA TGTGCCAGCAAGGGGGGGGGCTTAGGTGAGCAGTTCTTC.